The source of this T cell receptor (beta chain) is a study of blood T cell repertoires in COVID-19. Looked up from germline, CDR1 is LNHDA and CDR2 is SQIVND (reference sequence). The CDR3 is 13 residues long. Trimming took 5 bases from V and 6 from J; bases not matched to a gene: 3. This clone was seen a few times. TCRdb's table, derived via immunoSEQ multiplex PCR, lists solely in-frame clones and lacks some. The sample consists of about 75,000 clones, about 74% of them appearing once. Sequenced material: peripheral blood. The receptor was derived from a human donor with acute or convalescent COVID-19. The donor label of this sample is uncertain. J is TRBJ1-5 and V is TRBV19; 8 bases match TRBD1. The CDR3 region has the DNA TGTGCCAGTAGTCAGGGGGCCGGTCAGCCCCAGCATTTT. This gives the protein CASSQGAGQPQHF.